This entry lists 6 T cell receptor beta chains sequenced from one sample in a study of Ad26.COV2.S vaccination and SARS-CoV-2 variants. Noted treatment: approximately 18 received Ad26.COV2.S at low or high dose, single or two shots; several received placebo; per-sample allocation not given. Following the first vaccine or placebo injection, samples were taken on day 63. Assay used: immunoSEQ multiplex PCR; TCRdb lists only in-frame clones, some missing. The sample has 400,000 or so clones, more than 85% seen once. The starting material was peripheral blood, obtained in a trial of Ad26.COV2.S vaccine versus placebo. Every receptor here comes from a person between 18 and 60 years old who received the Ad26.COV2.S COVID-19 vaccine or a placebo.

Only a few counts were recorded for this clone. This sequence joins TRBV27 and TRBJ2-1; 12 bases align to TRBD2. Looked up from germline, CDR1 is MNHEY and CDR2 is SMNVEV (reference sequence). V lost 5 bases, J lost 7 bases, and 9 bases stayed unmatched. The CDR3 runs 16 residues. The CDR3 sequence: CASSPLAGGFTNEQFF. CDR3 coding DNA: TGTGCCAGCAGTCCCCTAGCGGGGGGGTTTACGAATGAGCAGTTCTTC.

Concerning this clone itself: Distinct nucleotide sequences in the sample also encode this CDR3. The V call is TRBV3-1 (or the pseudogene TRBV3-2), the J call TRBJ1-1; no reliable D call. This CDR3 comprises 12 residues. From germline, CDR1 is LGHDT and CDR2 YNNKEL (reference sequence). Trimming cost V 3 bases and J 4 bases, with 6 bases left between them. CDR3 coding DNA: TGTGCCAGCAGCCAGGGTGGCACTGAAGCTTTCTTT. Protein product: CASSQGGTEAFF.

This chain's CDR3 is CASSHGNTEAFF. The CDR3 DNA follows: TGTGCCAGCAGCCATGGGAACACTGAAGCTTTCTTT. The chain couples TRBV9 to TRBJ1-1, with D hard to call. From germline, CDR1 is SGDLS and CDR2 YYNGEE. The germline V and J ends were trimmed by 4 bases and 1 base, with 5 bases remaining between them. The CDR3 is made up of 12 amino acids.

This clone came up once. The gene calls are TRBV7-9 and TRBJ2-1; D unclear. Trimming took off 0 bases at V and 6 bases at J, with 9 bases between the two ends. This CDR3 region has 14 residues. Germline V lookup: CDR1 SEHNR, CDR2 FQNEAQ (reference sequence). The CDR3 is CASSLAGSGNEQFF. CDR3 DNA: TGTGCCAGCAGCTTAGCGGGTTCGGGCAATGAGCAGTTCTTC.

The genes are TRBV27 and TRBJ2-5; 10 nucleotides agree with TRBD2. CDR1 and CDR2 from the germline V gene are MNHEY and SMNVEV (reference sequence). V trimming: 4 bases; J trimming: 5 bases; junction bases outside the gene matches: 4. CDR3 size: 14 residues. The CDR3 sequence is CASSSPGLAETQYF. CDR3 in DNA: TGTGCCAGCAGTTCCCCGGGACTAGCGGAGACCCAGTACTTC.

This chain joins TRBV7-9 and TRBJ1-2; 9 positions agree with TRBD1. V was clipped by 5 bases and J by 6 bases; unmatched bases: 7. CDR3 length equals 14 residues. CDR1 is SEHNR and CDR2 is FQNEAQ in the germline V gene (reference sequence). CDR3 loop: CASSHEWTGDGYTF. CDR3 nucleotides: TGTGCCAGCAGCCATGAGTGGACAGGGGATGGCTACACCTTC.